The present T cell receptor beta chain was sequenced within a study of cytomegalovirus exposure and HLA in healthy donors. Study context: Caucasian-associated ancestry cluster membership applied to approximately 81% of a few hundred genotyped donors.

Study conclusions and caveats: Per published reports, the classifier diagnosed cytomegalovirus status with high specificity and sensitivity. The study designated 164 TCR beta chains cytomegalovirus-associated.

In the case of this clone: Its target is not known.

This CDR3 is built from 14 residues. Trimming cost V 5 bases and J 6 bases, with 13 bases left between them. The germline V gene encodes CDR1 SEHNR and CDR2 FQNEAQ (reference sequence). The PCR was carried out with 60 Vbeta primers and 13 Jbeta primers. Clones were sequenced by immunoSEQ multiplex PCR, and TCRdb holds only the in-frame ones, with some missing. The sample carries roughly 160,000 clones, about three quarters recorded once. Material: PBMCs. The gene calls are TRBV7-9 and TRBJ1-4; weak D call: TRBD1 (5 bases). The receptor was isolated from a girl between 10 and 17 years old in good health and CMV-seronegative. The CDR3, as DNA: TGTGCCAGCAGCCCCCGGGGGGGGGATGAAAAACTGTTTTTT. Encoded protein: CASSPRGGDEKLFF.